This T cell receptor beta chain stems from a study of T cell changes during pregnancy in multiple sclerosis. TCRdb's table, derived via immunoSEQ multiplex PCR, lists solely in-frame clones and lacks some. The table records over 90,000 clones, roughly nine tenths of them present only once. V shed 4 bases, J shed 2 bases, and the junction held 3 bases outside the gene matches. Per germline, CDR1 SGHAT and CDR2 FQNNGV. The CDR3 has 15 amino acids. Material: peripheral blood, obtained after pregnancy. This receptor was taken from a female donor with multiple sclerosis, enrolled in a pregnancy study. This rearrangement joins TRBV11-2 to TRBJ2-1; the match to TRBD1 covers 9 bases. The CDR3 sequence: CASSSRQGAYNEQFF. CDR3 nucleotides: TGTGCCAGCAGCTCCCGACAGGGGGCCTACAATGAGCAGTTCTTC.